The source of this T cell receptor (beta chain) is a study of shared clonotypes between healthy human individuals. The naive CD8 population came from CD45RO-negative cells selected for CCR7, without terminally differentiated effector memory CD45RA+ cells. Profiling relied on immunoSEQ multiplex PCR, and the TCRdb table lists in-frame clones only, not all of them. The sample shows about 820,000 clones, about 91% of them seen only once. The table lists this clone with a count of one. Trimming stripped 5 bases from V and 4 bases from J, with 11 bases between. Germline V gene data show CDR1 as SEHNR and CDR2 as FQNEAQ (reference sequence). The CDR3 consists of 13 residues.

This sequence was found in a man aged 25-40 years in good health. What was sequenced was naive CD8+ T cells sorted from blood. This chain joins TRBV7-9 and TRBJ1-1; maybe TRBD1 (6 bases). The CDR3 DNA follows: TGTGCCAGCAGCGGGACATTTTCCACTGAAGCTTTCTTT. It specifies CASSGTFSTEAFF.